This entry lists 30 T cell receptor beta chains sequenced from one sample in a study of cytomegalovirus exposure and HLA in healthy donors. 13 Jbeta primers and 60 Vbeta primers were used for the PCR. TCRdb's table, derived via immunoSEQ multiplex PCR, lists solely in-frame clones and lacks some. The sample consists of around 100,000 clones, around three quarters of them appearing once. What was sequenced was PBMCs. The receptors shown here come from a female donor in good health and CMV-seropositive.

This chain joins TRBV11-3 and TRBJ2-4, with D possibly being TRBD2 (6 bases). This CDR3 contains 14 residues. V was trimmed by 5 bases and J by 2 bases, leaving 10 bases between them. Germline lookup yields CDR1 SGHNT and CDR2 YENEEA. The CDR3 sequence: CASSHGGSKNIQYF. The DNA for the CDR3 is TGTGCCAGCAGCCACGGAGGGTCCAAAAACATTCAGTACTTC.

The chain is built from TRBV19 and TRBJ2-3; 9 bases line up with TRBD2. The CDR3 runs to 18 residues. Per the germline V gene, CDR1 is LNHDA and CDR2 is SQIVND (reference sequence). The junction had 14 bases not matched to a gene; V was cut back by 5 bases and J by 2 bases. The CDR3 spells CASSPRQGLAPYTDTQYF. The CDR3, as DNA: TGTGCCAGTAGTCCTAGACAGGGACTAGCTCCCTACACAGATACGCAGTATTTT.

The rearrangement links TRBV5-4 to TRBJ2-7, with TRBD2 identical over 10 bases. CDR1 SGHNT and CDR2 YYREEE come from the germline V gene (reference sequence). The CDR3 runs 14 residues. The V gene end was trimmed by 4 bases and the J gene end by 6 bases; junction bases not matched to a gene: 7. CDR3 amino acids: CASSTGLAFFEQYF. The CDR3 coding sequence is TGTGCCAGCAGCACGGGACTAGCGTTCTTCGAGCAGTACTTC. Full variable domain (remainder filled in from reference TRBV5-4 and TRBJ2-7): ETGVTQSPTHLIKTRGQQVTLRCSSQSGHNTVSWYQQALGQGPQFIFQYYREEENGRGNFPPRFSGLQFPNYSSELNVNALELDDSALYLCASSTGLAFFEQYFGPGTRLTVT.

This clone is a singleton in its sample. The genes are TRBV29-1 and TRBJ1-1; D call uncertain. CDR1 is SQVTM, CDR2 ANQGSEA, per germline. The V gene lost 7 bases and the J gene lost 0 bases, with 12 bases spanning the gap. This CDR3 spans 13 amino acids. The CDR3 DNA sequence: TGCAGCGCCGGACTCCTAATGAACACTGAAGCTTTCTTT. Translation: CSAGLLMNTEAFF.

Concerning this clone itself: Distinct nucleotide sequences in the sample also encode this CDR3. The chain is built from TRBV28 and TRBJ1-2, with D maybe TRBD1 (5 bases). Germline assignment: CDR1 MDHEN and CDR2 SYDVKM. The germline V and J ends were trimmed by 2 bases and 1 base, with 8 bases remaining between them. CDR3 length: 14 residues. The CDR3 spells CASSLGQGNYGYTF. The DNA for the CDR3 is TGTGCCAGCAGTTTAGGGCAGGGTAACTATGGCTACACCTTC.

This chain joins TRBV30 and TRBJ2-1; weak D call: TRBD2 (6 bases). V dropped 6 bases and J dropped 0 bases, with 9 bases sitting between them. Germline V lookup: CDR1 GTSNPN, CDR2 SVGIG (reference sequence). CDR3 length equals 13 residues. The chain's CDR3 is CACVEGSYNEQFF. For the CDR3, the DNA is TGTGCCTGCGTGGAGGGCTCCTACAATGAGCAGTTCTTC.

This clone appeared a single time. The chain links TRBV7-9 to TRBJ2-7; D gene ambiguous. V was trimmed by 4 bases and J by 3 bases, leaving 10 bases between them. The CDR3 extends over 13 amino acids. CDR1 is SEHNR, CDR2 FQNEAQ, per germline (reference sequence). The CDR3 DNA follows: TGTGCCAGCAGCTCATCCCCCTACTACGAGCAGTACTTC. Translation gives CASSSSPYYEQYF. The full variable domain, in which reference TRBV7-9 and TRBJ2-7 provide the parts outside the CDR3, is DTGVSQNPRHKITKRGQNVTFRCDPISEHNRLYWYRQTLGQGPEFLTYFQNEAQLEKSRLLSDRFSAERPKGSFSTLEIQRTEQGDSAMYLCASSSSPYYEQYFGPGTRLTVT.

In its sample, this clone was seen once. J is TRBJ2-5 and V is TRBV9, with 10 bases lining up with TRBD2. J lost 1 base, V lost 0 bases, and 9 bases had no gene match. Germline V gene lookup returns CDR1 SGDLS and CDR2 YYNGEE. The CDR3 totals 18 residues. The CDR3 sequence is CASSVETSGEGFQETQYF. Written as DNA, the CDR3 is TGTGCCAGCAGCGTAGAAACTAGCGGGGAGGGATTCCAAGAGACCCAGTACTTC.

This chain uses TRBV19 with TRBJ2-5, with TRBD2 identical over 8 bases. With V trimmed by 6 bases and J by 1 base, 7 bases remained unmatched. The CDR3 has 15 residues. Per germline, CDR1 LNHDA and CDR2 SQIVND (reference sequence). CDR3: CASSLLLAAQETQYF. The CDR3 DNA is TGTGCCAGTAGCCTCCTACTAGCGGCCCAAGAGACCCAGTACTTC.

The chain uses TRBV9 and TRBJ2-3; no clear D gene. The germline V and J ends were trimmed by 4 bases and 4 bases, with 16 bases remaining between them. The CDR3 runs 15 residues. CDR1 is SGDLS, CDR2 YYNGEE, per germline. CDR3: CASSIRGLSPDTQYF. For the CDR3, the DNA is TGTGCCAGCAGCATCCGCGGTTTGAGCCCAGATACGCAGTATTTT.

V gene TRBV7-8 combines with J gene TRBJ2-2; 8 bases are shared with TRBD2. CDR1 is SGHVS, CDR2 FQNEAQ, per germline. The CDR3 extends over 14 amino acids. Trimming at V came to 10 bases and at J to 0 bases, leaving 4 bases not matched to a gene. CDR3 amino acids: CATLSGTNTGELFF. The CDR3 bases are TGTGCCACCCTTAGCGGGACGAACACCGGGGAGCTGTTTTTT.

The sample holds one count of this clone. This chain links TRBV11-2 with TRBJ2-7; D gene unclear. Germline V gene data show CDR1 as SGHAT and CDR2 as FQNNGV. Trimming took off 2 bases at V and 2 bases at J, with 10 bases between the two ends. The length of the CDR3 is 14 residues. CDR3 coding DNA: TGTGCCAGCAGCTTACGGTCGCAGGCCTACGAGCAGTACTTC. It specifies CASSLRSQAYEQYF. Full variable domain (remainder filled in from reference TRBV11-2 and TRBJ2-7): EAGVAQSPRYKIIEKRQSVAFWCNPISGHATLYWYQQILGQGPKLLIQFQNNGVVDDSQLPKDRFSAERLKGVDSTLKIQPAKLEDSAVYLCASSLRSQAYEQYFGPGTRLTVT.

The chain couples TRBV5-1 to TRBJ1-1; 11 bases fit TRBD1. The CDR3 is 14 residues long. CDR1 and CDR2 from the germline V gene are SGHRS and YFSETQ. The V gene end was trimmed by 3 bases and the J gene end by 10 bases; junction bases not matched to a gene: 8. This chain's CDR3 is CASSSTGQGVGAFF. The CDR3 DNA reads as TGCGCCAGCAGCTCCACGGGACAGGGGGTAGGAGCTTTCTTT.

The gene calls are TRBV28 and TRBJ1-2, with a weak D call TRBD1 (5 bases). There are 16 residues in the CDR3. V dropped 9 bases and J dropped 4 bases, with 24 bases sitting between them. Germline assignment: CDR1 MDHEN and CDR2 SYDVKM. CDR3 sequence (DNA): TGTGCCAGTAATTACCCCCTCGTCGGGACTCTCTATGGCTACACCTTC. As protein: CASNYPLVGTLYGYTF.

The chain uses TRBV9 and TRBJ1-2; tentatively, D is TRBD1 (5 bases). V was pared by 3 bases and J by 3 bases, with 9 bases between. CDR3 length equals 13 residues. Germline V lookup: CDR1 SGDLS, CDR2 YYNGEE. CDR3 region: CASSGDRYYGYTF. CDR3 nucleotide sequence: TGTGCCAGCAGCGGCGACAGATACTATGGCTACACCTTC.

V gene TRBV9 combines with J gene TRBJ2-6; possibly TRBD1 for D (6 bases). This CDR3 is 14 amino acids long. The germline V gene encodes CDR1 SGDLS and CDR2 YYNGEE. V lost 7 bases and J 1 base, leaving 9 bases between the germline ends. This chain's CDR3 is CASGGLSGANVLTF. The CDR3 bases are TGTGCCAGCGGGGGCCTTTCTGGGGCCAACGTCCTGACTTTC.

The chain combines TRBV29-1 with TRBJ2-7, with D unclear. The CDR3 has 12 amino acids. Per the germline V gene, CDR1 is SQVTM and CDR2 is ANQGSEA. The germline V and J ends were trimmed by 2 bases and 3 bases, with 8 bases remaining between them. CDR3 amino acids: CSVESSHYEQYF. Written as DNA, the CDR3 is TGCAGCGTTGAATCGAGCCACTACGAGCAGTACTTC.

The chain joins TRBV7-2 to TRBJ1-4; TRBD1 aligns across 10 bases. Germline V lookup: CDR1 SGHTA, CDR2 FQGNSA. The CDR3 totals 14 residues. With 5 bases clipped from V and 7 bases from J, the junction kept 4 bases outside the gene matches. The CDR3, as DNA: TGTGCCAGCAGCCGACAGGGGGCGCGTGAAAAACTGTTTTTT. It is translated as CASSRQGAREKLFF.

This sequence joins TRBV19 and TRBJ1-4, with 7 nucleotides matching TRBD1. Germline V gene sequence: CDR1 LNHDA, CDR2 SQIVND (reference sequence). Trimming removed 6 bases from V and 7 bases from J; junction bases left unmatched: 11. There are 15 residues in the CDR3. CDR3 DNA sequence: TGTGCCAGTAGCCCAGGGGGGTCAAGGGGTGAAAAACTGTTTTTT. Its translation is CASSPGGSRGEKLFF. Looking up the rest from reference TRBV19 and TRBJ1-4 gives the full variable domain: DGGITQSPKYLFRKEGQNVTLSCEQNLNHDAMYWYRQDPGQGLRLIYYSQIVNDFQKGDIAEGYSVSREKKESFPLTVTSAQKNPTAFYLCASSPGGSRGEKLFFGSGTQLSVL.

The chain combines TRBV9 with TRBJ1-4, with D maybe TRBD1 (5 bases). The CDR3 has 14 amino acids. CDR1 is SGDLS, CDR2 YYNGEE, per germline. The V and J ends lost 7 bases and 8 bases respectively, with 18 bases between them. The CDR3: CASSWGGIGEKLFF. CDR3 nucleotide sequence: TGTGCCAGCTCCTGGGGGGGTATTGGCGAAAAACTGTTTTTT.

The chain joins TRBV7-2 to TRBJ1-6; TRBD1 agrees at 7 bases. The CDR3 is made up of 14 amino acids. Unmatched junction bases numbered 5, after V lost 5 bases and J lost 7 bases. Per the germline V gene, CDR1 is SGHTA and CDR2 is FQGNSA. CDR3 coding DNA: TGTGCCAGCAGCAACAGGGGCCCGAATTCACCCCTCCACTTT. Its protein is CASSNRGPNSPLHF. Looking up the rest from reference TRBV7-2 and TRBJ1-6 gives the full variable domain: GAGVSQSPSNKVTEKGKDVELRCDPISGHTALYWYRQSLGQGLEFLIYFQGNSAPDKSGLPSDRFSAERTGGSVSTLTIQRTQQEDSAVYLCASSNRGPNSPLHFGNGTRLTVT.

This chain connects TRBV7-9 to TRBJ2-5, with D maybe TRBD1 (5 bases). V shed 2 bases and J shed 2 bases, with 9 bases lying between them. The CDR3 covers 14 residues. Germline assignment: CDR1 SEHNR and CDR2 FQNEAQ (reference sequence). The CDR3 spells CASSLFDSQETQYF. The CDR3 DNA is TGTGCCAGCAGCTTATTTGACAGTCAAGAGACCCAGTACTTC.

The rearrangement joins TRBV5-1 to TRBJ1-3; unclear D gene. There are 14 residues in the CDR3. Trimming cost V 9 bases and J 4 bases, with 17 bases left between them. CDR1 and CDR2 (germline): SGHRS, YFSETQ. CDR3 region: CAILPESSGNTIYF. In nucleotides, the CDR3 is TGCGCCATCCTTCCCGAGTCGTCGGGAAACACCATATATTTT.

The chain is built from TRBV5-1 and TRBJ2-1; the D is unclear. The CDR3 extends over 13 amino acids. Trimming left V 0 bases short and J 7 bases short, with 8 bases between. Germline loops: CDR1 SGHRS, CDR2 YFSETQ. The CDR3 loop reads CASSLAPPNEQFF. The CDR3 bases are TGCGCCAGCAGCTTGGCCCCTCCGAATGAGCAGTTCTTC. Together with reference TRBV5-1 and TRBJ2-1, the CDR3 gives the full variable domain: KAGVTQTPRYLIKTRGQQVTLSCSPISGHRSVSWYQQTPGQGLQFLFEYFSETQRNKGNFPGRFSGRQFSNSRSEMNVSTLELGDSALYLCASSLAPPNEQFFGPGTRLTVL.

The rearrangement links TRBV25-1 to TRBJ1-2; no clear D gene. Germline V lookup: CDR1 MGHDK, CDR2 SYGVNS. This CDR3 region has 13 residues. V was pared by 3 bases and J by 2 bases, with 7 bases between. The CDR3 nucleotides read TGTGCCAGCAGTGAGCGAGCAAACTATGGCTACACCTTC. Protein product: CASSERANYGYTF.

CDR3 region: CASNRHSNQPQHF. As DNA, the CDR3 is TGTGCCAGCAATAGACATAGCAATCAGCCCCAGCATTTT. The V gene is TRBV6-6, the J gene TRBJ1-5; D remains unclear. This CDR3 contains 13 residues. V was shortened by 7 bases and J by 0 bases, with 7 bases between the two germline ends. The germline CDR1 and CDR2 sequences are MNHNY and SVGAGI (reference sequence).

The rearrangement uses TRBV18 and TRBJ2-1; D is ambiguous. The germline CDR1 and CDR2 sequences are KGHSH and LQKENI. V was pared by 2 bases and J by 0 bases, with 8 bases between. The CDR3 totals 15 residues. CDR3 nucleotides: TGTGCCAGCTCACCAGACTGGAGCTCCTACAATGAGCAGTTCTTC. This sequence encodes CASSPDWSSYNEQFF.

The chain joins TRBV6-5 to TRBJ2-5; D is unclear. The germline V gene has CDR1 MNHEY and CDR2 SVGAGI. The CDR3 covers 13 residues. With 5 bases removed from V and 4 bases from J, the gap between germline ends came to 11 bases. The CDR3 region is CASSPRVPETQYF. The CDR3 coding sequence is TGTGCCAGCAGTCCTCGGGTGCCAGAGACCCAGTACTTC.

The chain uses TRBV5-4 and TRBJ2-3, with a possible D match to TRBD1 (5 bases). V gave up 3 bases and J gave up 2 bases, with 22 bases separating them. The germline CDR1 and CDR2 sequences are SGHNT and YYREEE (reference sequence). This CDR3 is 18 amino acids long. The CDR3 here is CASSSVDSTDILTDTQYF. Here the CDR3 DNA reads TGTGCCAGCAGCTCGGTTGACTCGACAGATATTCTCACAGATACGCAGTATTTT.

This clone was detected only a few times. Other DNA sequences from this sample encode an identical CDR3 as well. J is TRBJ2-7 and V is TRBV6-1; TRBD2 might be the D (6 bases). Looked up from germline, CDR1 is MNHNS and CDR2 is SASEGT. The CDR3 extends over 12 amino acids. V lost 6 bases and J 2 bases, leaving 8 bases between the germline ends. The CDR3 region has the DNA TGTGCCAGCAGCGGAGGGGCCTACGAGCAGTACTTC. Translating it yields CASSGGAYEQYF.